This entry concerns a single T cell receptor beta chain. Its antigen specificity is not known. No much larger clone is present one base from it, and per-base qualities are unavailable. Collaborating institutions collected whole blood in K2EDTA tubes following their own protocols. For TCRbeta analysis, collaborator samples were shipped as frozen whole blood, as isolated PBMCs, or as DNA extracted from either sample type. TCRbeta CDR3 regions were amplified from genomic DNA by means of the immunoSEQ Assay, a bias-controlled multiplex PCR. As for the original processing: Nucleated cell counts per sample were estimated from amplification of reference gene primers within the assay. Sequence reads were collapsed and filtered to measure the absolute abundance of every unique TCRbeta CDR3 rearrangement. Productive Simpson clonality was computed per sample as the square root of Simpson's diversity index over productive rearrangements. In its TCRdb copy, this immuneACCESS table keeps in-frame sequences only and misses some clones. Where compared with another copy, unresolved V genes explain less than half of these, and the others have no known cause. The DNA was the basis for D and trimming; V, J and clone size are from that table. The sample table holds 120,000 or so clones, of which around 79% were seen once. 2% to 2.5% of the sample comes from the top ten.

From cysteine to phenylalanine, the CDR3 is 14 amino acids long. The read is trimmed to its CDR3 DNA, 42 bases read in frame from base 1. V loses 6 bases at its end and J loses 5 bases; junction bases beyond the gene matches: 8. CDR1 MNHEY and CDR2 SVGEGT were looked up in the germline V gene. The data derive from a study of blood T cell repertoires in COVID-19 (dated by TCRdb to about 2020). Some background on the complete study: The collaborator samples originated in the United States, Italy and Spain and spanned the acute and convalescent phases of COVID-19. The samples were drawn from two sources: the first 160 participants of the ongoing ImmuneRACE study, and 1,200 or so subjects contributed by 6 global collaborators. Sample metadata almost always included a de-identified subject ID, COVID-19 status, age in years and sex. Where available, HLA class I and class II types were obtained from metadata supplied by the sample provider rather than from assay-based typing. The dataset comprised deeply sampled blood TCRbeta repertoires from subjects exposed to, actively infected with, or recovered from COVID-19. A freely available public database, intended as a resource for researchers studying the immune response to SARS-CoV-2, is where the repertoires were released. The material from the prospective study consisted of cDNA or gDNA derived from T cells, B-cell-depleted T cells, or PBMCs.

What the study reported, not specific to this receptor: The quantity of clinical and demographic metadata differed by source and by participant and was supplied without curation.

Sequenced sample: peripheral blood. The sequence derives from an older man with acute or convalescent COVID-19. Recombination joined TRBV6-2 or TRBV6-3 with TRBJ1-1, with 8 bases aligning to TRBD1. In nucleotide form, the sequence is TGTGCCAGCAGCTCAGGGGGCGGTTGGACTGAAGCTTTCTTT. Its protein is CASSSGGGWTEAFF.